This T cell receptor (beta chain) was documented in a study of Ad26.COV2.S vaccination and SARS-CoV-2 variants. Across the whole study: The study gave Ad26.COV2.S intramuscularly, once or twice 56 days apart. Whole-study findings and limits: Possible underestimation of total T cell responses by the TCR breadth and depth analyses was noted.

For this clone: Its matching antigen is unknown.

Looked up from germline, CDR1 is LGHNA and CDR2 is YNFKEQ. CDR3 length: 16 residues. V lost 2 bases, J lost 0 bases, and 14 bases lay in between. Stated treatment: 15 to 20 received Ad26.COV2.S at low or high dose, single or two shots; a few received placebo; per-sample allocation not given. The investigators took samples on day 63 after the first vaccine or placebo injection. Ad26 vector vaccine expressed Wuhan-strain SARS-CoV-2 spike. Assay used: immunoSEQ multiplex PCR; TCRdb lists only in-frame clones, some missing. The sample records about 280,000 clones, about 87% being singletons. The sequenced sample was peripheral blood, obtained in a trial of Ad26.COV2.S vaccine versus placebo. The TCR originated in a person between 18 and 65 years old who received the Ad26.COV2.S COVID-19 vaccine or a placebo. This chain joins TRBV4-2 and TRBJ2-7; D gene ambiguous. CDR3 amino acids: CASSQIEDGPSYEQYF. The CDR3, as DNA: TGTGCCAGCAGCCAAATAGAGGACGGACCCTCCTACGAGCAGTACTTC.